The 17 T cell receptor beta chains reported below all come from one sample, sequenced in a study of shared clonotypes between healthy human individuals. Profiled with immunoSEQ multiplex PCR; TCRdb holds only in-frame clones, not every one. The sample yields about 1.5 million clones, around 98% seen once. The sequenced sample consisted of naive CD4+ T cells sorted from blood. The subset is: CD45RA+ positively selected. The origin of the receptors is a man aged 25-40 years in good health.

The chain is built from TRBV18 and TRBJ2-7; D uncertain. Trimming removed 5 bases from V and 1 base from J, with 12 bases in between. The CDR3 contains 14 residues. Looked up from germline, CDR1 is KGHSH and CDR2 is LQKENI. CDR3 in DNA: TGTGCCAGCTCAAAAGTAGGACCTTCCTACGAGCAGTACTTC. Its translation is CASSKVGPSYEQYF.

CDR3 coding DNA: TGTGCCAGCAGGTTAACAGGGGACTATTACTACGAGCAGTACTTC. Translated: CASRLTGDYYYEQYF. V gene TRBV27 combines with J gene TRBJ2-7; the D call may be TRBD1 or TRBD2 (7 bases each). The CDR3 is 15 residues long. Germline V gene lookup returns CDR1 MNHEY and CDR2 SMNVEV (reference sequence). V was cut by 6 bases and J by 3 bases, with 18 bases left in between.

The V gene is TRBV5-1, the J gene TRBJ2-5; TRBD2 matches 14 bases. This CDR3 has 16 residues. CDR1 and CDR2 from the germline V gene are SGHRS and YFSETQ. V dropped 5 bases and J dropped 5; count of bases not matched to a gene: 8. Here the CDR3 reads CASRTTSGRVGETQYF. In nucleotides, the CDR3 is TGCGCCAGCAGAACGACTAGCGGGAGGGTGGGGGAGACCCAGTACTTC.

This chain uses TRBV27 with TRBJ2-1; D is possibly TRBD2 (6 bases). The V gene's germline CDR1 is MNHEY and CDR2 SMNVEV (reference sequence). This CDR3 contains 15 residues. V lost 7 bases and J 3 bases, leaving 16 bases between the germline ends. The CDR3 DNA reads TGTGCCAGCACCCGCGAGCGGGTGAACTACAATGAGCAGTTCTTC. Its translation is CASTRERVNYNEQFF.

This clone is a singleton in its sample. The chain employs TRBV2 and TRBJ2-6; no clear D. This CDR3 contains 13 residues. V gave up 8 bases and J gave up 1 base, with 6 bases separating them. Germline loops: CDR1 SNHLY, CDR2 FYNNEI. CDR3 loop: CASGQSGANVLTF. CDR3 in DNA: TGTGCCAGCGGCCAATCTGGGGCCAACGTCCTGACTTTC.

The rearrangement links TRBV10-2 to TRBJ2-2; D is unclear. V gave up 5 bases and J gave up 6 bases, with 10 bases separating them. The CDR3 length is 13 residues. Germline CDR1 reads WSHSY; CDR2 reads SAAADI. The CDR3: CASSHYSAGELFF. The CDR3 nucleotides read TGCGCCAGCAGTCACTACAGTGCCGGGGAGCTGTTTTTT.

This clone has just one count. V is TRBV7-9 and J is TRBJ1-4; possibly TRBD1 for D (5 bases). This CDR3 has 14 amino acids. Trimming left V 8 bases short and J 6 bases short, with 16 bases between. The V gene's germline CDR1 is SEHNR and CDR2 FQNEAQ (reference sequence). CDR3 sequence (DNA): TGTGCCAGCCGTACCGCAGGGATACATGAAAAACTGTTTTTT. Encoded protein: CASRTAGIHEKLFF.

V is TRBV6-5 and J is TRBJ1-2, with D possibly matching TRBD1 (5 bases). The CDR3 contains 15 residues. The ends were cut back, 0 bases at V and 1 base at J, with 9 bases in the middle. The germline CDR1 and CDR2 sequences are MNHEY and SVGAGI. Written as DNA, the CDR3 is TGTGCCAGCAGTTACTCGAGGGGCCGTAACTATGGCTACACCTTC. It specifies CASSYSRGRNYGYTF.

As regards this clone: Other DNA variants within this sample encode the same CDR3. This chain connects TRBV9 to TRBJ2-6, with 8 bases lining up with TRBD1. CDR3 length: 17 amino acids. Germline CDR1 and CDR2: SGDLS and YYNGEE. With 4 bases clipped from V and 0 bases from J, the junction kept 6 bases outside the gene matches. This CDR3 reads CASSLGQGGSGANVLTF. The CDR3, as DNA: TGTGCCAGCAGCCTTGGACAGGGTGGCTCTGGGGCCAACGTCCTGACTTTC.

The genes are TRBV27 and TRBJ1-3; 7 positions agree with TRBD1. The V gene end was trimmed by 1 base and the J gene end by 2 bases; junction bases not matched to a gene: 8. Germline CDR1 reads MNHEY; CDR2 reads SMNVEV (reference sequence). The CDR3 totals 17 residues. This chain's CDR3 is CASSLWGDSRAGNTIYF. CDR3 sequence (DNA): TGTGCCAGCAGTTTATGGGGGGACAGTAGGGCTGGAAACACCATATATTTT.

This sequence joins TRBV19 and TRBJ1-1, with D perhaps matching TRBD1 (5 bases). The ends were cut back, 3 bases at V and 3 bases at J, with 8 bases in the middle. CDR1 is LNHDA, CDR2 SQIVND, per germline (reference sequence). The CDR3 consists of 13 residues. CDR3 in DNA: TGTGCCAGTAGTATTCTGGGGGACACTGAAGCTTTCTTT. Its protein is CASSILGDTEAFF.

The chain is built from TRBV5-1 and TRBJ2-7; D not certain. This CDR3 has 13 residues. CDR1 is SGHRS and CDR2 is YFSETQ in the germline V gene. V lost 4 bases, J lost 4 bases, and 12 bases lay in between. The CDR3: CASSVTGRYEQYF. The CDR3 DNA reads TGCGCCAGCAGCGTAACGGGCCGGTACGAGCAGTACTTC.

V gene TRBV19 combines with J gene TRBJ2-7; 7 bases are a match to TRBD1. The J segment lost 2 bases and the V segment lost 8 bases, leaving 0 bases of the junction unmatched. Germline CDR1 reads LNHDA; CDR2 reads SQIVND (reference sequence). CDR3 length: 11 residues. The CDR3 reads CASGQAYEQYF. CDR3 nucleotide sequence: TGTGCCAGTGGACAGGCCTACGAGCAGTACTTC.

The rearrangement joins TRBV11-2 to TRBJ1-3; tentative D call: TRBD1 (5 bases). V lost 5 bases to trimming and J lost 2 bases, with 7 bases between them. CDR1 is SGHAT, CDR2 FQNNGV, per germline. CDR3 length equals 13 residues. CDR3 in DNA: TGTGCCAGCAGCACAGGTGCTGGAAACACCATATATTTT. It specifies CASSTGAGNTIYF.

The gene calls are TRBV4-3 and TRBJ2-7; TRBD1 matches 7 bases. The germline CDR1 and CDR2 sequences are LGHNA and YSLEER. CDR3 length equals 15 residues. Unmatched junction bases numbered 12, after V lost 3 bases and J lost 7 bases. The CDR3 nucleotides read TGCGCCAGCAGCCAGATTACAGGGGCTCCGGGGGAGCAGTACTTC. This gives the protein CASSQITGAPGEQYF.

For this clone: Other DNA sequences within the sample encode an identical CDR3. The chain carries TRBV5-1 and TRBJ2-5; 13 bases are shared with TRBD2. CDR1 and CDR2 from the germline V gene are SGHRS and YFSETQ. Losses at the gene ends were 4 bases for V and 2 bases for J; bases not matched to a gene: 5. This CDR3 contains 16 residues. The CDR3 reads CASSLGLAGVQETQYF. The DNA of the CDR3 is TGCGCCAGCAGCCTAGGACTAGCGGGAGTTCAAGAGACCCAGTACTTC.

J is TRBJ1-2 and V is TRBV5-1; D is undetermined. Trimming left V 2 bases short and J 5 bases short, with 13 bases between. CDR3 length: 14 residues. Germline lookup yields CDR1 SGHRS and CDR2 YFSETQ. The CDR3 DNA reads as TGCGCCAGCAGCTTTGTGGCAGATGATTATGGCTACACCTTC. Translated, it gives CASSFVADDYGYTF.